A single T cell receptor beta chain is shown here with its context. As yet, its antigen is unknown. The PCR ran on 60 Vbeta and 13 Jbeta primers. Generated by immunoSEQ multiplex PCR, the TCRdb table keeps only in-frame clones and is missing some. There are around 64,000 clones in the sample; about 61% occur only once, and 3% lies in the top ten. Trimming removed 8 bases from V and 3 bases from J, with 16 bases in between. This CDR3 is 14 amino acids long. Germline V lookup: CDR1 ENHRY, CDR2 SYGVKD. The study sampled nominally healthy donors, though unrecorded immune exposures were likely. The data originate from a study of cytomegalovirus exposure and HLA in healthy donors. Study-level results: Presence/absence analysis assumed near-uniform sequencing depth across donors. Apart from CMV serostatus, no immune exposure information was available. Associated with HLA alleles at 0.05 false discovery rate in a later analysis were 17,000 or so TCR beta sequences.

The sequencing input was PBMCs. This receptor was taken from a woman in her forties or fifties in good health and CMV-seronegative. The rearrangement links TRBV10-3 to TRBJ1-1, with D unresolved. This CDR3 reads CAIRESQRDTEAFF. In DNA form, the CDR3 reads TGTGCCATCCGAGAGAGCCAGCGGGACACTGAAGCTTTCTTT.